This T cell receptor beta chain was sequenced for a study of blood T cell repertoires in COVID-19. Turning to the study itself: The cDNA or gDNA used as material had been derived from T cells, B-cell-depleted T cells, or PBMCs.

Trimming cost V 2 bases and J 10 bases; bases outside gene matches: 6. Germline V CDR1 and CDR2: MGHRA, YSYEKL. The CDR3 totals 15 residues. Clinical history as reported by participants underpinned cohort assignment. The method was immunoSEQ multiplex PCR; TCRdb's version includes in-frame clones alone and lacks a portion of them. Of around 160,000 clones detected, around 80% appear once; the ten largest clones hold around 3.2%. Sequenced sample: PBMCs or T cells enriched from blood (not recorded which). This chain uses TRBV4-1 with TRBJ1-6; 9 bases are a match to TRBD1. The sequence derives from a woman aged 60-75 years who had recovered from COVID-19. CDR3 sequence: CASSQTGTGLSPLHF. Here the CDR3 DNA reads TGCGCCAGCAGCCAAACCGGGACAGGGCTCTCACCCCTCCACTTT.